Below, one TCR beta chain is given with its context. The data originate from a study of T-cell reconstitution after alpha-beta-depleted transplantation in children. The CDR3 is 13 residues long. Trimming stripped 1 base from V and 5 bases from J, with 6 bases between. Germline loops: CDR1 SGHRS, CDR2 YFSETQ. Unique molecular identifiers were built into the TCRbeta library. A single record per CDR3 protein comes from TCRdb applying MiXCR to the PCR reads. The sample yields roughly 23,000 distinct CDR3 sequences, approximately 10% seen once. This clonotype was sampled from a human donor who donated a stem cell graft to a child with chronic granulomatous disease. The source material was PBMCs from the stem cell graft donor, sampled from the stem cell graft. This chain links TRBV5-1 with TRBJ2-2; D unresolved. In nucleotides, the CDR3 is TGCGCCAGCAGCTTGCCCCTAACCGGGGAGCTGTTTTTT. Its translation is CASSLPLTGELFF.